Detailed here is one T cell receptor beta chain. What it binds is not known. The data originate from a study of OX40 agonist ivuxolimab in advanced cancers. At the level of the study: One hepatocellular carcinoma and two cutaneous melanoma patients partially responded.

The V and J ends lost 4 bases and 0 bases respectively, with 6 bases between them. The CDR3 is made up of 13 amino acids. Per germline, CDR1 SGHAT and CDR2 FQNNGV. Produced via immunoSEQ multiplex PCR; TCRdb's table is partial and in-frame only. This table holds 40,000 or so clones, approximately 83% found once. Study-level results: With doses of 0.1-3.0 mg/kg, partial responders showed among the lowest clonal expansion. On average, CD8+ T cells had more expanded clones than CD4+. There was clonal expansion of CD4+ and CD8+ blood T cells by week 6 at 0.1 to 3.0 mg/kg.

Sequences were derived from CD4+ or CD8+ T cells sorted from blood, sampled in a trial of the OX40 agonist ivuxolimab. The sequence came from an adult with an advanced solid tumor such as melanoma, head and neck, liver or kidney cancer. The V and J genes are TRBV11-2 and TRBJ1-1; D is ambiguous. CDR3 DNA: TGTGCCAGCAGCTACGGAATGAACACTGAAGCTTTCTTT. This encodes CASSYGMNTEAFF.